The clone carrying this T cell receptor (beta chain) was seen ten or more times. What it binds is not known. The sample belongs to a study of T cells in Graves' hyperthyroidism and ophthalmopathy. At the level of the study: Peripheral blood was acquired at first diagnosis, ahead of any therapy whatsoever. General study points: Before onset, ophthalmopathy was predicted by the model a median approximately 6.6 months earlier.

What was amplified from RNA transcripts were TCR beta CDR3 regions. The primer set for the first-round RT-PCR of the TCR CDR3 was HTBI. TCRdb called the multiplex PCR reads again in MiXCR, with one record for every CDR3 protein. The table has 300,000 to 450,000 distinct CDR3 sequences, approximately 14% seen once. CDR1 is MDHEN and CDR2 is SYDVKM in the germline V gene. Trimming took off 8 bases at V and 5 bases at J, with 20 bases between the two ends. The CDR3 runs to 15 residues. Exclusion criteria comprised uncontrolled infection, other autoimmune disease, pregnancy or lactation. The rearrangement joins TRBV28 to TRBJ2-3; D tentatively reads TRBD1 or TRBD2 (6 bases each). The sample comprised blood. The receptor was derived from a woman under 30 with Graves' hyperthyroidism that later progressed to Graves' ophthalmopathy. DNA of the CDR3: TGTGCCAGCGGTTCCTGGGGGCGGGACCGAGATACGCAGTATTTT. It encodes CASGSWGRDRDTQYF. Combining the CDR3 with reference TRBV28 and TRBJ2-3 gives the whole variable domain DVKVTQSSRYLVKRTGEKVFLECVQDMDHENMFWYRQDPGLGLRLIYFSYDVKMKEKGDIPEGYSVSREKKERFSLILESASTNQTSMYLCASGSWGRDRDTQYFGPGTRLTVL.